This passage covers 14 T cell receptor beta chains from one sample sequenced in a study of human T cells and chemical hapten exposure. TCRdb reanalysed the RACE reads using MiXCR and keeps one entry per CDR3 protein. The profile shows 300,000 to 450,000 distinct CDR3 sequences, 5% to 6.5% of them singletons. Time point of the sample: pre-sensitization, week 0. Described treatment: therapeutic diphenylcyclopropenone sensitization with weekly scalp DPC. The specimen was whole blood, collected in connection with sensitization to the hapten diphenylcyclopropenone (DPC). The receptors stem from a woman aged 45-59 years with alopecia areata. Some clones in this sample may be carry-over from other donors' samples.

This clonotype was detected many times. The V gene is TRBV7-2, the J gene TRBJ2-1; D is unresolved. Germline-derived CDR1 and CDR2 are SGHTA and FQGNSA. The CDR3 runs 13 residues. Trimming shortened V by 1 base and J by 7 bases, and 8 bases separated the two germline ends. The CDR3 nucleotides read TGTGCCAGCAGCTTAGGACCGCGTAATGAGCAGTTCTTC. Protein sequence: CASSLGPRNEQFF.

This chain connects TRBV5-1 to TRBJ1-2; D is perhaps TRBD1 (5 bases). Germline CDR1 and CDR2: SGHRS and YFSETQ. Trimming cost V 0 bases and J 8 bases, with 14 bases left between them. The CDR3 is 14 residues long. CDR3: CASSLGSGESGYTF. DNA of the CDR3: TGCGCCAGCAGCTTGGGATCGGGGGAATCGGGCTACACCTTC. The full variable domain, its missing parts supplied by reference TRBV5-1 and TRBJ1-2, is KAGVTQTPRYLIKTRGQQVTLSCSPISGHRSVSWYQQTPGQGLQFLFEYFSETQRNKGNFPGRFSGRQFSNSRSEMNVSTLELGDSALYLCASSLGSGESGYTFGSGTRLTVV.

This clonotype was counted a few times. The CDR3 sequence is CSVEAGDPYEQYF. The CDR3 coding sequence is TGCAGCGTTGAGGCAGGGGACCCCTACGAGCAGTACTTC. The chain recombines TRBV29-1 with TRBJ2-7; tentatively, D is TRBD1 (6 bases). Trimming stripped 3 bases from V and 2 bases from J, with 11 bases between. This CDR3 comprises 13 residues. Per the germline V gene, CDR1 is SQVTM and CDR2 is ANQGSEA.

This clonotype showed up many times. The chain is built from TRBV5-6 and TRBJ2-3; 7 bases are a match to TRBD1. The J segment lost 1 base and the V segment lost 0 bases, leaving 2 bases of the junction unmatched. Germline V gene sequence: CDR1 SGHDT, CDR2 YYEEEE. This CDR3 has 15 residues. The CDR3 reads CASSLDRGGTDTQYF. The CDR3 coding sequence is TGTGCCAGCAGCTTGGACAGGGGAGGCACAGATACGCAGTATTTT.

The chain couples TRBV2 to TRBJ1-1; possible D gene TRBD1, 5 bases. CDR3 length: 15 residues. Germline V lookup: CDR1 SNHLY, CDR2 FYNNEI. V shed 1 base and J shed 1 base, with 10 bases lying between them. CDR3 loop: CASSEEGQENTEAFF. In DNA form, the CDR3 reads TGTGCCAGCAGTGAAGAGGGGCAGGAGAACACTGAAGCTTTCTTT.

This clonotype was seen just once. Here the CDR3 DNA reads TGTGCCACCAGTGATTCGGGACAGGGGATGGAGGAGCTGTTTTTT. Encoded protein: CATSDSGQGMEELFF. The chain carries TRBV24-1 and TRBJ2-2; 10 nucleotides line up with TRBD1. V trimming: 2 bases; J trimming: 10 bases; junction bases outside the gene matches: 6. Germline-derived CDR1 and CDR2 are KGHDR and SFDVKD. CDR3 length equals 15 residues.

This clonotype was detected only a few times. This chain uses TRBV5-1 with TRBJ1-6, with D unresolved. The CDR3 totals 20 residues. Germline V gene sequence: CDR1 SGHRS, CDR2 YFSETQ. V dropped 0 bases and J dropped 0 bases, with 19 bases sitting between them. CDR3 DNA: TGCGCCAGCAGCTTGGAAGGCGTGTTGGCGGCCCTCTCCTATAATTCACCCCTCCACTTT. It yields the protein CASSLEGVLAALSYNSPLHF.

This clonotype was seen ten or more times. This chain joins TRBV9 and TRBJ2-3; TRBD2 matches 12 bases. CDR3 length equals 15 residues. V dropped 3 bases and J dropped 6; count of bases not matched to a gene: 5. The germline V gene encodes CDR1 SGDLS and CDR2 YYNGEE. The CDR3 reads CASSGGLAGIDTQYF. CDR3 coding DNA: TGTGCCAGCAGCGGCGGACTAGCGGGAATCGATACGCAGTATTTT.

This clonotype was detected only a few times. The chain employs TRBV7-9 and TRBJ1-1; D gene unclear. CDR1 is SEHNR, CDR2 FQNEAQ, per germline (reference sequence). CDR3 size: 15 residues. Deletions cut 5 bases from V and 2 bases from J, with 15 bases between. The CDR3 DNA follows: TGTGCCAGCAGCCAGCCGGACCCTTCCAACACTGAAGCTTTCTTT. It specifies CASSQPDPSNTEAFF.

Notes on this clonotype: At one boundary the junction diverges from the germline segment, which might be a read error. The chain is built from TRBV9 and TRBJ1-3; D not certain. CDR3 length: 16 residues. The germline V gene has CDR1 SGDLS and CDR2 YYNGEE. CDR3 protein: CASSSLVIGSGSTIYF. The CDR3, as DNA: TGTGCCAGCAGCTCCCTCGTTATAGGCTCAGGAAGCACCATATATTTT.

The chain couples TRBV5-1 to TRBJ1-3; D may be TRBD1 (5 bases). Trimming stripped 4 bases from V and 0 bases from J, with 11 bases between. Germline V CDR1 and CDR2: SGHRS, YFSETQ. The CDR3 has 15 residues. CDR3 sequence: CASSGQGGSGNTIYF. CDR3 DNA: TGCGCCAGCAGCGGCCAGGGAGGCTCTGGAAACACCATATATTTT. The entire variable domain, with the rest obtained from reference TRBV5-1 and TRBJ1-3, is as follows: KAGVTQTPRYLIKTRGQQVTLSCSPISGHRSVSWYQQTPGQGLQFLFEYFSETQRNKGNFPGRFSGRQFSNSRSEMNVSTLELGDSALYLCASSGQGGSGNTIYFGEGSWLTVV.

J is TRBJ1-4 and V is TRBV7-9; D call uncertain. Trimming shortened V by 2 bases and J by 7 bases, and 8 bases separated the two germline ends. The CDR3 has 13 residues. The V gene's germline CDR1 is SEHNR and CDR2 FQNEAQ (reference sequence). The CDR3 protein is CASSLYGPEKLFF. The CDR3 DNA is TGTGCCAGCAGCTTATATGGCCCTGAAAAACTGTTTTTT.

This clonotype was observed at least ten times. The chain recombines TRBV20-1 with TRBJ2-7; 13 nucleotides line up with TRBD2. The CDR3 spans 15 residues. CDR1 DFQATT and CDR2 SNEGSKA come from the germline V gene (reference sequence). V shed 0 bases and J 4 bases; nucleotides not matched to a gene: 3. The CDR3 spells CSARDRLAGGYEQYF. In DNA form, the CDR3 reads TGCAGTGCTAGAGATCGACTAGCGGGAGGATACGAGCAGTACTTC.

This clonotype was observed a handful of times. The rearrangement uses TRBV7-2 and TRBJ2-3, with a possible D match to TRBD1 (6 bases). From germline, CDR1 is SGHTA and CDR2 FQGNSA. Trimming pared 7 bases from V and 3 bases from J, leaving 17 bases between. The CDR3 contains 15 residues. CDR3 loop: CASTPEGQRTDTQYF. Here the CDR3 DNA reads TGTGCCAGCACCCCCGAAGGACAGAGGACAGATACGCAGTATTTT.